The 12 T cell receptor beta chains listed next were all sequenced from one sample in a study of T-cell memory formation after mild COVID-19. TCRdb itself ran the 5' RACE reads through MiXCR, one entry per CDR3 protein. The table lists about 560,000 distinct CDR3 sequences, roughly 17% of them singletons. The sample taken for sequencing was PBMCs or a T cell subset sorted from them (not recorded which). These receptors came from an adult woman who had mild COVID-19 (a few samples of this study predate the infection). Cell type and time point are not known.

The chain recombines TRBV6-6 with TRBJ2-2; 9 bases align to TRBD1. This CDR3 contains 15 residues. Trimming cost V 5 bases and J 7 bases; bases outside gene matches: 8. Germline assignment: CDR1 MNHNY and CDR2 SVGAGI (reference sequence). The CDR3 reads CASSTGTGRYGELFF. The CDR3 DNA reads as TGTGCCAGCAGTACCGGGACAGGGCGTTACGGGGAGCTGTTTTTT.

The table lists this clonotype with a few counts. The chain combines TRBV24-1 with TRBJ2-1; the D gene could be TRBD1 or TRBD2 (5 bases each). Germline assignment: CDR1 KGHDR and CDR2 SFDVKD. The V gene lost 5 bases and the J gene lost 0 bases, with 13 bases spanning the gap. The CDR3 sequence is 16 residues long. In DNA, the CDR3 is TGTGCCACCAGTGGGGGGAGAGCCAGCTCCTACAATGAGCAGTTCTTC. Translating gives CATSGGRASSYNEQFF.

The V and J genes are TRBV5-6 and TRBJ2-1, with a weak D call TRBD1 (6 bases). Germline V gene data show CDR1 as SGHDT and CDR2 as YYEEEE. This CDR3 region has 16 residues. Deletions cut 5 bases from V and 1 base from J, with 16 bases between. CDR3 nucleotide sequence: TGTGCCAGCAGAAGGACACAGGGAATGTCCTACAATGAGCAGTTCTTC. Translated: CASRRTQGMSYNEQFF.

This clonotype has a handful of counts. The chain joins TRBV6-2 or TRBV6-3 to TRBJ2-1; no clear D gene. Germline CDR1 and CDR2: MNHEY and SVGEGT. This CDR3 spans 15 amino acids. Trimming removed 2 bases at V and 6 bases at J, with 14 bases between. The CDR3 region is CASSYVIRGGNEQFF. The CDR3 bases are TGTGCCAGCAGTTACGTTATCAGAGGTGGCAATGAGCAGTTCTTC.

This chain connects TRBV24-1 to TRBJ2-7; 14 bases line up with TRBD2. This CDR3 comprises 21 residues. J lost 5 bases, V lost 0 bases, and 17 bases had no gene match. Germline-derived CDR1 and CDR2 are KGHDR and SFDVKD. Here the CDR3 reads CATSDLHHRLAGGHHTHEQYF. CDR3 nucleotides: TGTGCCACCAGTGATTTGCATCACCGACTAGCGGGAGGGCACCACACCCACGAGCAGTACTTC.

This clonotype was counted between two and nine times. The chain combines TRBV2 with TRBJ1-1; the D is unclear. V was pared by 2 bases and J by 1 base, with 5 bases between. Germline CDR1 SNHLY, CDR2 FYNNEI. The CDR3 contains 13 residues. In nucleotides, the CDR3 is TGTGCCAGCAGTGAAATGGAGAACACTGAAGCTTTCTTT. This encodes CASSEMENTEAFF.

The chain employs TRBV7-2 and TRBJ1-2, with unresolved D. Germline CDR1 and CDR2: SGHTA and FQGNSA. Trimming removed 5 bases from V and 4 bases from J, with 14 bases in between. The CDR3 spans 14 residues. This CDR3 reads CASSPSKVPYGYTF. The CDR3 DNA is TGTGCCAGCAGCCCCTCGAAGGTGCCCTATGGCTACACCTTC.

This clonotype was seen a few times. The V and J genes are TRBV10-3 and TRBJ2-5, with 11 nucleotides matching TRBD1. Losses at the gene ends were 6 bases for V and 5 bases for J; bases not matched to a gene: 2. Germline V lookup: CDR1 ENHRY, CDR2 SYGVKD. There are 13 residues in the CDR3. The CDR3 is CAIRRTGGETQYF. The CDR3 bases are TGTGCCATCAGGAGGACAGGGGGCGAGACCCAGTACTTC.

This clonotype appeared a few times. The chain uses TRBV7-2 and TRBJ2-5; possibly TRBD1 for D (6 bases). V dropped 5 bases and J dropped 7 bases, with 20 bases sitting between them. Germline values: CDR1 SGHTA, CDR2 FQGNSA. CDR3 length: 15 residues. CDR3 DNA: TGTGCCAGCAGCCTATCCGGGACAAGGGGTCGGACCCAGTACTTC. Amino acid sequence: CASSLSGTRGRTQYF. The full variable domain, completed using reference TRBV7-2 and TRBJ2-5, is GAGVSQSPSNKVTEKGKDVELRCDPISGHTALYWYRQSLGQGLEFLIYFQGNSAPDKSGLPSDRFSAERTGGSVSTLTIQRTQQEDSAVYLCASSLSGTRGRTQYFGPGTRLLVL.

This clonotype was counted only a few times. This CDR3 reads CASSSFGGELFF. The CDR3 DNA is TGTGCCAGCAGTTCCTTCGGGGGGGAGCTGTTTTTT. The rearrangement uses TRBV12-3 or TRBV12-4 and TRBJ2-2; the D is unclear. This CDR3 is built from 12 residues. Trimming took off 4 bases at V and 8 bases at J, with 8 bases between the two ends.

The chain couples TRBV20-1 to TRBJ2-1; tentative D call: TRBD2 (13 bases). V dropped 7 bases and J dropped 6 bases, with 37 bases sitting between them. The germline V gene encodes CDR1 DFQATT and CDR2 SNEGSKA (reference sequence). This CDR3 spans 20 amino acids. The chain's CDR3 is CSGVRDRGRIGLAGVNEQFF. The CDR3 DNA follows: TGCAGTGGCGTCCGGGACAGGGGGCGAATCGGACTAGCGGGAGTCAATGAGCAGTTCTTC.

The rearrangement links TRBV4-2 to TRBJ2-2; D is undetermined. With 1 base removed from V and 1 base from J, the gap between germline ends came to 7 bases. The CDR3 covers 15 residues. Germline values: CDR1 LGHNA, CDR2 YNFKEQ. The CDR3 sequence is CASSQVIVNTGELFF. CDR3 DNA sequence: TGTGCCAGCAGCCAAGTTATAGTGAACACCGGGGAGCTGTTTTTT.